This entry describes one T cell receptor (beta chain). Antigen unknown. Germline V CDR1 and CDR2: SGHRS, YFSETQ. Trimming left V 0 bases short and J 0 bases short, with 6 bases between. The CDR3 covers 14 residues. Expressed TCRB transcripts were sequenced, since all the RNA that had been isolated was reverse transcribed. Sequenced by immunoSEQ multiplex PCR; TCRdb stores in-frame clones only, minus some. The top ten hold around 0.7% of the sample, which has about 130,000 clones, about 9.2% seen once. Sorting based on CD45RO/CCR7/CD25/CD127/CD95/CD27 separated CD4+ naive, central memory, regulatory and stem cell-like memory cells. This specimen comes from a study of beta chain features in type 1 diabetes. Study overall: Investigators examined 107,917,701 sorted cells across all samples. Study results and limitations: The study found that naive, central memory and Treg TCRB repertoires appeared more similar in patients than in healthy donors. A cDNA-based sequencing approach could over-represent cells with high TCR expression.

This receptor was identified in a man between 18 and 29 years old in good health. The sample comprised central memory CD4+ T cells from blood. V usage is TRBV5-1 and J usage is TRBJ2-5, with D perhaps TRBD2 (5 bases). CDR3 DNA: TGCGCCAGCAGCTTGGTCGGGAACCAAGAGACCCAGTACTTC. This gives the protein CASSLVGNQETQYF.